This T cell receptor beta chain emerged from a study of T cells after posttransplantation cyclophosphamide. This related bone marrow graft donor gave peripheral blood on the day of marrow donation. The junction had 15 bases not matched to a gene; V was cut back by 7 bases and J by 6 bases. CDR3 length: 15 residues. Germline loops: CDR1 SQVTM, CDR2 ANQGSEA. As regards this clone: Its antigen is unknown.

Repertoires were generated with immunoSEQ multiplex PCR, while TCRdb's copy carries only in-frame clones and drops some. The table includes thousands of clones, about 98% detected once. General study findings and limits: After PTCy, TRB diversity resembled that of CNI/methotrexate controls. Donor-recipient repertoire similarity was low at 1-2 months, rising over year one.

The sample consisted of memory CD4+ T cells sorted from PBMCs. This clonotype was obtained from a man in his forties in good health, CMV-negative, and a related stem cell transplant donor. The chain links TRBV29-1 to TRBJ2-1, with 7 bases aligning to TRBD1. The CDR3 nucleotides are TGCAGCGCTGCCCGGACGGGCGCAGGGGGCAATGAGCAGTTCTTC. It encodes CSAARTGAGGNEQFF.